Listed here are 30 T cell receptor beta chains from one sample, sequenced in a study of vaccination effects on CD4 cells after COVID-19. Sequenced by immunoSEQ multiplex PCR; TCRdb stores in-frame clones only, minus some. The sample has under 40,000 clones, 82% seen once. CD4+ T cell isolation took place after about nine days of culture. Their recognized antigens are unknown. This sample comprised CD4+ T cells from PBMCs cultured without peptide, obtained before COVID-19 vaccination. The receptor set was obtained from a human donor who received a COVID-19 vaccine.

The CDR3 region has the DNA TGCAGCGTTGACGGGAGCTCTGGGGCCAACGTCCTGACTTTC. Translation gives CSVDGSSGANVLTF. V usage is TRBV29-1 and J usage is TRBJ2-6; maybe TRBD2 (6 bases). This CDR3 has 14 residues. Germline V gives CDR1 SQVTM, CDR2 ANQGSEA. Trimming left V 3 bases short and J 0 bases short, with 6 bases between.

CDR3 DNA: TGTGCCACCAGTGTGCCCCTAGGAGAGCAGTTCTTC. Protein: CATSVPLGEQFF. The V and J genes are TRBV24-1 and TRBJ2-1; D remains unclear. The CDR3 consists of 12 residues. V was cut by 5 bases and J by 10 bases, with 11 bases left in between. Germline V gene lookup returns CDR1 KGHDR and CDR2 SFDVKD.

This chain joins TRBV3-1 (or the pseudogene TRBV3-2) and TRBJ2-7; the D is unclear. V dropped 4 bases and J dropped 2 bases, with 9 bases sitting between them. Germline CDR1 and CDR2: LGHDT and YNNKEL (reference sequence). This CDR3 is built from 13 residues. The CDR3 DNA reads as TGTGCCAGCAGCCGCCGCCCCGCCTACGAGCAGTACGTC. Translating it yields CASSRRPAYEQYV.

The chain has TRBV11-3 and TRBJ2-5, with D possibly TRBD2 on 6 matching bases. CDR1 SGHNT and CDR2 YENEEA come from the germline V gene. With 5 bases removed from V and 2 bases from J, the gap between germline ends came to 15 bases. The CDR3 spans 15 residues. In DNA form, the CDR3 reads TGTGCCAGCAGCAGTAGCTTCGGGGGACAAGAGACCCAGTACTTC. Translated, it gives CASSSSFGGQETQYF.

The rearrangement joins TRBV5-5 to TRBJ1-2; no clear D. The CDR3 runs 15 residues. Germline CDR1 and CDR2: SGHKS and YYEKEE (reference sequence). Trimming removed 0 bases at V and 1 base at J, with 10 bases between. CDR3 coding DNA: TGTGCCAGCAGCTTGGCCGGGGTTGGTAACTATGGCTACACCTTC. It encodes CASSLAGVGNYGYTF.

This chain joins TRBV9 and TRBJ1-1; D remains ambiguous. This CDR3 contains 13 residues. Germline lookup yields CDR1 SGDLS and CDR2 YYNGEE. V lost 5 bases and J lost 4, with 12 bases in between. CDR3 loop: CASSDQVGTEAFF. CDR3 coding DNA: TGTGCCAGCAGTGATCAGGTCGGCACTGAAGCTTTCTTT.

The CDR3 coding sequence is TGTGCCAGCAAAAGAGATAGCAATCAGCCCCAGCATTTT. Residues: CASKRDSNQPQHF. This sequence joins TRBV2 and TRBJ1-5, with D unresolved. Germline V CDR1 and CDR2: SNHLY, FYNNEI. The CDR3 spans 13 residues. Trimming took 7 bases from V and 0 from J, leaving 7 bases between them.

The chain couples TRBV6-4 to TRBJ2-1; 7 positions match TRBD2. CDR3 length: 12 amino acids. The J segment lost 7 bases and the V segment lost 8 bases, leaving 5 bases of the junction unmatched. The V gene's germline CDR1 is MRHNA and CDR2 SNTAGT. The CDR3 sequence: CASGLGGNEQFF. Here the CDR3 DNA reads TGTGCCAGCGGACTAGGCGGTAATGAGCAGTTCTTC.

The rearrangement joins TRBV2 to TRBJ1-1; D not certain. V lost 8 bases and J lost 0, with 10 bases in between. This CDR3 is built from 13 residues. Germline assignment: CDR1 SNHLY and CDR2 FYNNEI. Written as DNA, the CDR3 is TGTGCCAGCGCCTCGGAGATGAACACTGAAGCTTTCTTT. Translated: CASASEMNTEAFF.

The chain couples TRBV6-5 to TRBJ2-3; no clear D gene. CDR1 and CDR2 (germline): MNHEY, SVGAGI. The CDR3 totals 15 residues. V lost 4 bases, J lost 0 bases, and 11 bases lay in between. The CDR3 loop is CASSSLRSSTDTQYF. CDR3 in DNA: TGTGCCAGCAGTTCCCTCCGATCTAGCACAGATACGCAGTATTTT.

This clone was seen a few times. The chain combines TRBV28 with TRBJ1-1; D gene ambiguous. The germline V gene encodes CDR1 MDHEN and CDR2 SYDVKM. V lost 3 bases and J 0 bases, leaving 11 bases between the germline ends. CDR3 length equals 15 residues. DNA for the CDR3: TGTGCCAGCAGTTTGGTGGTAAGGGTGAACACTGAAGCTTTCTTT. This gives the protein CASSLVVRVNTEAFF.

V gene TRBV6-4 combines with J gene TRBJ2-3, with D maybe TRBD2 (6 bases). Per the germline V gene, CDR1 is MRHNA and CDR2 is SNTAGT. The CDR3 sequence is 16 residues long. Trimming removed 1 base from V and 0 bases from J, with 11 bases in between. The DNA for the CDR3 is TGTGCCAGCAGTGACTGGGGCGGGACCAGCACAGATACGCAGTATTTT. Encoded protein: CASSDWGGTSTDTQYF.

The rearrangement uses TRBV9 and TRBJ2-6, with 9 positions matching TRBD1. With 4 bases clipped from V and 4 bases from J, the junction kept 12 bases outside the gene matches. CDR3 length: 18 residues. Per germline, CDR1 SGDLS and CDR2 YYNGEE. The CDR3 DNA reads TGTGCCAGCAGCCCTCTGCTACAGGGGGCAACCGGGGCCAACGTCCTGACTTTC. The encoded protein is CASSPLLQGATGANVLTF.

This clone came up a few times. V gene TRBV3-1 (or the pseudogene TRBV3-2) combines with J gene TRBJ1-1, with no clear D. Trimming removed 1 base from V and 8 bases from J, with 11 bases in between. Germline-derived CDR1 and CDR2 are LGHDT and YNNKEL (reference sequence). The CDR3 extends over 13 amino acids. Written as DNA, the CDR3 is TGTGCCAGCAGCCAAGTTTCCCAGCTCGAAGCTTTCTTT. It is translated as CASSQVSQLEAFF.

CDR3 DNA sequence: TGTGCCAGCAGCTCACCACCCAACTTCGAGACCCAGTACTTC. Translating it yields CASSSPPNFETQYF. This chain links TRBV7-2 with TRBJ2-5; D is unresolved. The CDR3 consists of 14 residues. Germline-derived CDR1 and CDR2 are SGHTA and FQGNSA. V was cut by 4 bases and J by 5 bases, with 14 bases left in between.

The V call is TRBV5-1, the J call TRBJ2-2, with D possibly matching TRBD1 (6 bases). CDR1 is SGHRS, CDR2 YFSETQ, per germline. The CDR3 length is 12 residues. The ends were cut back, 6 bases at V and 9 bases at J, with 12 bases in the middle. The CDR3 spells CASTYRDRELFF. The CDR3 nucleotides are TGCGCCAGCACTTACCGGGACAGGGAGCTGTTTTTT.

This chain joins TRBV2 and TRBJ2-4; D is ambiguous. The germline V gene encodes CDR1 SNHLY and CDR2 FYNNEI. CDR3 size: 15 residues. V gave up 4 bases and J gave up 0 bases, with 10 bases separating them. The CDR3 loop reads CASSVKGKAKNIQYF. The DNA for the CDR3 is TGTGCCAGCAGTGTGAAAGGGAAAGCCAAAAACATTCAGTACTTC.

This chain links TRBV19 with TRBJ2-5, with D unclear. Deletions cut 11 bases from V and 4 bases from J, with 23 bases between. The CDR3 covers 15 residues. Germline CDR1 reads LNHDA; CDR2 reads SQIVND (reference sequence). CDR3 bases: TGTGCCTCCAACGCAGTAGGGAAACCCCCAGAGACCCAGTACTTC. This translates into CASNAVGKPPETQYF.

The chain is built from TRBV3-1 (or the pseudogene TRBV3-2) and TRBJ1-6, with D possibly TRBD1 on 5 matching bases. Germline V lookup: CDR1 LGHDT, CDR2 YNNKEL (reference sequence). This CDR3 comprises 13 residues. V was trimmed by 5 bases and J by 9 bases, leaving 11 bases between them. CDR3: CASSSRGISPLHF. DNA of the CDR3: TGTGCCAGCAGCTCCCGGGGGATTTCACCCCTCCACTTT.

The genes are TRBV6-2 or TRBV6-3 and TRBJ2-1; D possibly corresponds to TRBD1 (6 bases). The V gene's germline CDR1 is MNHEY and CDR2 SVGEGT. Trimming removed 1 base from V and 10 bases from J, with 8 bases in between. The CDR3 consists of 12 residues. The CDR3 DNA is TGTGCCAGCAGTTACTGGGGGCTGGAGCAGTTCTTC. Protein sequence: CASSYWGLEQFF.

This chain links TRBV19 with TRBJ1-1, with 9 bases lining up with TRBD1. CDR3 length: 15 amino acids. With V trimmed by 5 bases and J by 1 base, 5 bases remained unmatched. Germline values: CDR1 LNHDA, CDR2 SQIVND (reference sequence). The CDR3 DNA reads TGTGCCAGTAGTCGACAGGGGGTATCGAACACTGAAGCTTTCTTT. Protein product: CASSRQGVSNTEAFF.

The chain employs TRBV14 and TRBJ2-4; tentative D call: TRBD1 (5 bases). This CDR3 has 17 amino acids. Germline CDR1 reads SGHDN; CDR2 reads FVKESK. Trimming stripped 0 bases from V and 0 bases from J, with 12 bases between. The CDR3 DNA reads as TGTGCCAGCAGCCAAGATTGGGGCAGGCTAGCCAAAAACATTCAGTACTTC. It specifies CASSQDWGRLAKNIQYF.

V gene TRBV19 combines with J gene TRBJ1-3, with no clear D. Per germline, CDR1 LNHDA and CDR2 SQIVND (reference sequence). Trimming removed 10 bases from V and 1 base from J, with 11 bases in between. This CDR3 comprises 13 residues. The CDR3 loop is CATAERSGNTIYF. CDR3 nucleotide sequence: TGTGCCACCGCAGAACGGTCTGGAAACACCATATATTTT.

The V call is TRBV7-2, the J call TRBJ2-5; no firm D call. The V gene's germline CDR1 is SGHTA and CDR2 FQGNSA. V dropped 2 bases and J dropped 4 bases, with 11 bases sitting between them. The CDR3 is made up of 14 amino acids. The CDR3 loop reads CASSLIIPLETQYF. As DNA, the CDR3 is TGTGCCAGCAGCTTAATTATCCCCTTAGAGACCCAGTACTTC.

This clone appeared once. This rearrangement joins TRBV2 to TRBJ2-7, with unresolved D. V was trimmed by 2 bases and J by 1 base, leaving 6 bases between them. The CDR3 has 13 amino acids. The germline V gene has CDR1 SNHLY and CDR2 FYNNEI. CDR3 DNA: TGTGCCAGCAGTGAATCGGTTTCCTACGAGCAGTACGTC. It encodes CASSESVSYEQYV.

The CDR3 protein is CASNLAGGLTDTQYF. DNA for the CDR3: TGTGCCAGCAACCTAGCGGGGGGTCTTACAGATACGCAGTATTTT. The chain employs TRBV6-5 and TRBJ2-3; the match to TRBD2 covers 11 bases. The ends lost 7 bases at V and 3 bases at J; junction bases unmatched: 6. The CDR3 totals 15 residues. CDR1 and CDR2 from the germline V gene are MNHEY and SVGAGI.

V usage is TRBV9 and J usage is TRBJ2-2, with unresolved D. Between the trimmed V and J ends, which lost 2 bases and 6 bases, there was a span of 5 bases. CDR1 and CDR2 from the germline V gene are SGDLS and YYNGEE. The CDR3 length is 12 residues. CDR3 sequence (DNA): TGTGCCAGCAGCGTCTCGGCCGGGGAGCTGTTTTTT. Amino acid sequence: CASSVSAGELFF.

V and J are TRBV19 and TRBJ1-2, with 8 positions matching TRBD1. The CDR3 is 16 residues long. V gave up 5 bases and J gave up 4 bases; unmatched junction bases: 12. Germline V gives CDR1 LNHDA, CDR2 SQIVND (reference sequence). CDR3: CASSRQGTPNIYGYTF. CDR3 sequence (DNA): TGTGCCAGTAGTCGACAGGGGACTCCGAACATCTATGGCTACACCTTC.

The V call is TRBV7-6, the J call TRBJ2-2, with D hard to call. The CDR3 sequence is 15 residues long. Trimming cost V 5 bases and J 0 bases, with 10 bases left between them. Germline assignment: CDR1 SGHVS and CDR2 FNYEAQ. The CDR3 DNA reads as TGTGCCAGCAGCCCCCGGTTCCCGAACACCGGGGAGCTGTTTTTT. Amino acid sequence: CASSPRFPNTGELFF. The whole variable domain, filled in from reference TRBV7-6 and TRBJ2-2, reads GAGVSQSPRYKVTKRGQDVALRCDPISGHVSLYWYRQALGQGPEFLTYFNYEAQQDKSGLPNDRFSAERPEGSISTLTIQRTEQRDSAMYRCASSPRFPNTGELFFGEGSRLTVL.

V is TRBV12-3 or TRBV12-4 and J is TRBJ1-1, with D perhaps matching TRBD1 (5 bases). Trimming took 7 bases from V and 4 from J, leaving 13 bases between them. The CDR3 is 13 residues long. This CDR3 reads CASISAGSTEAFF. CDR3 bases: TGTGCCAGCATTTCGGCAGGGAGCACTGAAGCTTTCTTT.